This is a list of T cell receptor beta chains from one sample in a study of T cells in Graves' hyperthyroidism and ophthalmopathy. TCRdb fed the multiplex PCR reads into MiXCR, producing one record per CDR3 protein. The table lists approximately 710,000 distinct CDR3 sequences, 15% to 20% of them singletons. The source material was blood. These receptors were taken from a man aged 50-60 years with Graves' hyperthyroidism. CDR3s include the opening cysteine and the closing phenylalanine or tryptophan. D genes are given only for firm matches. Part of the rows lack a size; the others show once, few, many or a class for expanded clones.

clone size: NA
CDR3 length: 17
V gene: TRBV11-2
D gene: NA
J gene: TRBJ2-1
CDR3 protein: CASSTPRDPVPGNEQFF
CDR3 DNA: TGTGCCAGCAGCACTCCCCGGGACCCCGTCCCCGGCAATGAGCAGTTCTTC

clone size: many
CDR3 length: 12
V gene: TRBV24-1
D gene: NA
J gene: TRBJ1-1
CDR3 protein: CATSDRRGEAFF
CDR3 DNA: TGTGCCACCAGTGATCGACGGGGTGAAGCTTTCTTT

clone size: many
CDR3 length: 14
V gene: TRBV5-5
D gene: TRBD1
J gene: TRBJ1-1
CDR3 protein: CASSTGQVNTEAFF
CDR3 DNA: TGTGCCAGCAGCACTGGACAGGTGAACACTGAAGCTTTCTTT

clone size: few
CDR3 length: 16
V gene: TRBV9
D gene: TRBD1
J gene: TRBJ2-3
CDR3 protein: CASSAHRGSNTDTQYF
CDR3 DNA: TGTGCCAGCAGCGCCCACAGGGGGAGTAACACAGATACGCAGTATTTT

clone size: few
CDR3 length: 14
V gene: TRBV19
D gene: TRBD1
J gene: TRBJ2-1
CDR3 protein: CASSTTGGYNEQFF
CDR3 DNA: TGTGCCAGTAGTACTACAGGGGGCTACAATGAGCAGTTCTTC

clone size: few
CDR3 length: 15
V gene: TRBV7-8
D gene: TRBD1
J gene: TRBJ2-5
CDR3 protein: CASSHGTGYQETQYF
CDR3 DNA: TGTGCCAGCAGCCACGGGACAGGGTACCAAGAGACCCAGTACTTC

clone size: NA
CDR3 length: 14
V gene: TRBV30
D gene: NA
J gene: TRBJ2-2
CDR3 protein: CAWTRDPGTGELFF
CDR3 DNA: TGTGCCTGGACCAGGGACCCGGGGACCGGGGAGCTGTTTTTT

clone size: many
CDR3 length: 12
V gene: TRBV15
D gene: NA
J gene: TRBJ1-5
CDR3 protein: CATSSFNQPQHF
CDR3 DNA: TGTGCCACCAGCAGTTTTAATCAGCCCCAGCATTTT

clone size: many
CDR3 length: 14
V gene: TRBV11-2
D gene: NA
J gene: TRBJ2-7
CDR3 protein: CASSLLGPSYEQYF
CDR3 DNA: TGTGCCAGCAGCTTGTTAGGGCCCTCCTACGAGCAGTACTTC

clone size: many
CDR3 length: 13
V gene: TRBV6-1
D gene: NA
J gene: TRBJ2-3
CDR3 protein: CASRSPGHGTQYF
CDR3 DNA: TGTGCCAGCAGATCCCCGGGACACGGCACGCAGTATTTT

clone size: many
CDR3 length: 17
V gene: TRBV28
D gene: NA
J gene: TRBJ2-7
CDR3 protein: CASSLSPRSGLPYEQYF
CDR3 DNA: TGTGCCAGCAGTTTATCGCCTCGGAGCGGCCTCCCCTACGAGCAGTACTTC

clone size: many
CDR3 length: 13
V gene: TRBV10-3
D gene: NA
J gene: TRBJ1-3
CDR3 protein: CAISQYSGNTIYF
CDR3 DNA: TGTGCCATCAGCCAGTACTCTGGAAACACCATATATTTT

clone size: NA
CDR3 length: 14
V gene: TRBV10-2
D gene: NA
J gene: TRBJ1-6
CDR3 protein: CATQGLVYNSPLRF
CDR3 DNA: TGCGCCACCCAGGGTCTGGTTTATAATTCACCCCTCCGCTTT

clone size: few
CDR3 length: 16
V gene: TRBV9
D gene: NA
J gene: TRBJ1-4
CDR3 protein: CASSVALDGENEKLFF
CDR3 DNA: TGTGCCAGCAGCGTAGCCTTGGACGGTGAAAATGAAAAACTGTTTTTT

clone size: many
CDR3 length: 17
V gene: TRBV12-3/TRBV12-4
D gene: NA
J gene: TRBJ2-3
CDR3 protein: CASSSPGRLGSTDTQYF
CDR3 DNA: TGTGCCAGCAGTTCTCCCGGTAGACTAGGGAGCACAGATACGCAGTATTTT

clone size: few
CDR3 length: 14
V gene: TRBV5-1
D gene: NA
J gene: TRBJ1-6
CDR3 protein: CASSTPAGNSPLHF
CDR3 DNA: TGCGCCAGCAGCACCCCCGCAGGAAATTCACCCCTCCACTTT

clone size: NA
CDR3 length: 13
V gene: TRBV29-1
D gene: NA
J gene: TRBJ1-1
CDR3 protein: CSVEAVIGTEAFF
CDR3 DNA: TGCAGCGTTGAGGCAGTCATAGGGACTGAAGCTTTCTTT

clone size: many
CDR3 length: 13
V gene: TRBV2
D gene: NA
J gene: TRBJ2-7
CDR3 protein: CASSGTGGDEQYF
CDR3 DNA: TGTGCCAGCAGTGGGACAGGAGGGGACGAGCAGTACTTC

clone size: many
CDR3 length: 15
V gene: TRBV28
D gene: NA
J gene: TRBJ1-2
CDR3 protein: CASRLLGANFYGYTF
CDR3 DNA: TGTGCCAGCCGTCTTCTAGGGGCAAACTTCTATGGCTACACCTTC

clone size: many
CDR3 length: 14
V gene: TRBV19
D gene: NA
J gene: TRBJ2-5
CDR3 protein: CASSIGAYQETQYF
CDR3 DNA: TGTGCCAGTAGTATCGGGGCGTACCAAGAGACCCAGTACTTC

clone size: few
CDR3 length: 16
V gene: TRBV4-2
D gene: TRBD1
J gene: TRBJ2-3
CDR3 protein: CASSRPGQGVEDTQYF
CDR3 DNA: TGTGCCAGCAGCCGACCGGGACAGGGGGTGGAAGATACGCAGTATTTT

clone size: NA
CDR3 length: 16
V gene: TRBV19
D gene: NA
J gene: TRBJ1-2
CDR3 protein: CASRPRRDTFNYGYTF
CDR3 DNA: TGTGCCAGTAGACCTCGCCGGGACACTTTTAACTATGGCTACACCTTC

clone size: many
CDR3 length: 14
V gene: TRBV12-3/TRBV12-4
D gene: NA
J gene: TRBJ1-5
CDR3 protein: CASSSQGSNQPQHF
CDR3 DNA: TGTGCCAGCAGTTCACAGGGTAGCAATCAGCCCCAGCATTTT

clone size: many
CDR3 length: 14
V gene: TRBV29-1
D gene: TRBD2
J gene: TRBJ2-7
CDR3 protein: CSVETSGRMGEQYF
CDR3 DNA: TGCAGCGTTGAAACTAGCGGGAGGATGGGAGAGCAGTACTTC

clone size: NA
CDR3 length: 15
V gene: TRBV3-1
D gene: TRBD2
J gene: TRBJ2-7
CDR3 protein: CASSRQLASQLEQYF
CDR3 DNA: TGTGCCAGCAGCCGCCAACTAGCGTCCCAACTCGAGCAGTACTTC

clone size: NA
CDR3 length: 15
V gene: TRBV18
D gene: NA
J gene: TRBJ2-1
CDR3 protein: CASSPGRSPYNEQFF
CDR3 DNA: TGTGCCAGCTCACCCGGCCGTAGCCCCTACAATGAGCAGTTCTTC

clone size: NA
CDR3 length: 16
V gene: TRBV4-3
D gene: NA
J gene: TRBJ2-2
CDR3 protein: CASSQEGSGNTGELFF
CDR3 DNA: TGCGCCAGCAGCCAAGAGGGTAGCGGTAACACCGGGGAGCTGTTTTTT

clone size: NA
CDR3 length: 14
V gene: TRBV27
D gene: NA
J gene: TRBJ2-7
CDR3 protein: CASSLSSTPYEQYF
CDR3 DNA: TGTGCCAGCAGTTTGTCATCGACTCCCTACGAGCAGTACTTC

clone size: many
CDR3 length: 11
V gene: TRBV6-1
D gene: NA
J gene: TRBJ1-2
CDR3 protein: CASSDSYGYTF
CDR3 DNA: TGTGCCAGCAGTGACAGCTATGGCTACACCTTC

clone size: few
CDR3 length: 13
V gene: TRBV29-1
D gene: TRBD1
J gene: TRBJ2-7
CDR3 protein: CSVPGQGGYEQYF
CDR3 DNA: TGCAGCGTCCCTGGACAGGGAGGTTACGAGCAGTACTTC

clone size: many
CDR3 length: 18
V gene: TRBV12-3/TRBV12-4
D gene: TRBD2
J gene: TRBJ2-1
CDR3 protein: CASTPEGLAFLSYNEQFF
CDR3 DNA: TGTGCCAGCACCCCCGAGGGACTAGCCTTCCTCTCCTACAATGAGCAGTTCTTC

clone size: NA
CDR3 length: 16
V gene: TRBV3-1
D gene: TRBD2
J gene: TRBJ2-3
CDR3 protein: CASRQGLAGGTDTQYF
CDR3 DNA: TGTGCCAGCCGCCAAGGACTAGCGGGAGGCACAGATACGCAGTATTTT

clone size: few
CDR3 length: 14
V gene: TRBV20-1
D gene: NA
J gene: TRBJ2-2
CDR3 protein: CSANTGPSTGELFF
CDR3 DNA: TGCAGTGCTAATACCGGGCCCTCCACCGGGGAGCTGTTTTTT

clone size: NA
CDR3 length: 13
V gene: TRBV6-1
D gene: NA
J gene: TRBJ2-5
CDR3 protein: CASSESLQETQYF
CDR3 DNA: TGTGCCAGCAGTGAATCCTTACAAGAGACCCAGTACTTC

clone size: NA
CDR3 length: 15
V gene: TRBV2
D gene: TRBD2
J gene: TRBJ2-2
CDR3 protein: CASRDLAGGTGELFF
CDR3 DNA: TGTGCCAGCAGGGACCTAGCGGGAGGCACCGGGGAGCTGTTTTTT

clone size: many
CDR3 length: 13
V gene: TRBV13
D gene: TRBD1
J gene: TRBJ1-1
CDR3 protein: CASSNRGDSEAFF
CDR3 DNA: TGTGCCAGCAGCAACAGGGGCGATTCTGAAGCTTTCTTT

clone size: many
CDR3 length: 14
V gene: TRBV5-1
D gene: NA
J gene: TRBJ2-7
CDR3 protein: CASSLGTTTYEQYF
CDR3 DNA: TGCGCCAGCAGCTTAGGGACAACCACCTACGAGCAGTACTTC

clone size: NA
CDR3 length: 18
V gene: TRBV9
D gene: TRBD1
J gene: TRBJ1-2
CDR3 protein: CASSVEGALALANYGYTF
CDR3 DNA: TGTGCCAGCAGCGTAGAGGGGGCACTGGCTTTAGCTAACTATGGCTACACCTTC

clone size: NA
CDR3 length: 14
V gene: TRBV28
D gene: TRBD1
J gene: TRBJ2-7
CDR3 protein: CASSREDRESEQYF
CDR3 DNA: TGTGCCAGCAGTCGAGAGGACAGGGAATCCGAGCAGTACTTC

clone size: NA
CDR3 length: 15
V gene: TRBV4-1
D gene: TRBD1
J gene: TRBJ2-7
CDR3 protein: CASSPGPGQIYEQYF
CDR3 DNA: TGCGCCAGCAGCCCCGGGCCGGGACAGATTTACGAGCAGTACTTC

clone size: many
CDR3 length: 17
V gene: TRBV7-3
D gene: TRBD2
J gene: TRBJ2-3
CDR3 protein: CASSPNPAGGPTDTQYF
CDR3 DNA: TGTGCCAGCAGCCCTAACCCTGCGGGAGGGCCCACAGATACGCAGTATTTT

clone size: NA
CDR3 length: 15
V gene: TRBV15
D gene: NA
J gene: TRBJ1-4
CDR3 protein: CATSRDRVTNEKLFF
CDR3 DNA: TGTGCCACCAGCAGAGACAGGGTCACTAATGAAAAACTGTTTTTT

clone size: NA
CDR3 length: 14
V gene: TRBV28
D gene: NA
J gene: TRBJ2-4
CDR3 protein: CASSPIVAKNIQYF
CDR3 DNA: TGTGCCAGCAGTCCCATCGTAGCCAAAAACATTCAGTACTTC

clone size: many
CDR3 length: 14
V gene: TRBV27
D gene: NA
J gene: TRBJ1-5
CDR3 protein: CASSFALSNQPQHF
CDR3 DNA: TGTGCCAGCAGTTTTGCTCTGAGCAATCAGCCCCAGCATTTT

clone size: NA
CDR3 length: 14
V gene: TRBV6-5
D gene: TRBD2
J gene: TRBJ2-7
CDR3 protein: CASSYGDYTYEQYF
CDR3 DNA: TGTGCCAGCAGTTACGGGGACTACACCTACGAGCAGTACTTC

clone size: few
CDR3 length: 14
V gene: TRBV20-1
D gene: NA
J gene: TRBJ1-3
CDR3 protein: CSARDSRIGNTIYF
CDR3 DNA: TGCAGTGCTAGAGATTCCCGGATTGGAAACACCATATATTTT

clone size: few
CDR3 length: 17
V gene: TRBV10-2
D gene: TRBD1
J gene: TRBJ2-5
CDR3 protein: CASSESQTGGAEETQYF
CDR3 DNA: TGCGCCAGCAGTGAGTCTCAAACAGGGGGCGCGGAGGAGACCCAGTACTTC

clone size: NA
CDR3 length: 14
V gene: TRBV5-1
D gene: NA
J gene: TRBJ2-5
CDR3 protein: CASRPTGPGETQYF
CDR3 DNA: TGCGCCAGCAGACCGACAGGTCCCGGTGAGACCCAGTACTTC

clone size: many
CDR3 length: 14
V gene: TRBV28
D gene: NA
J gene: TRBJ2-7
CDR3 protein: CASSESSLAYEQYF
CDR3 DNA: TGTGCCAGCAGTGAGTCTTCCCTCGCCTACGAGCAGTACTTC